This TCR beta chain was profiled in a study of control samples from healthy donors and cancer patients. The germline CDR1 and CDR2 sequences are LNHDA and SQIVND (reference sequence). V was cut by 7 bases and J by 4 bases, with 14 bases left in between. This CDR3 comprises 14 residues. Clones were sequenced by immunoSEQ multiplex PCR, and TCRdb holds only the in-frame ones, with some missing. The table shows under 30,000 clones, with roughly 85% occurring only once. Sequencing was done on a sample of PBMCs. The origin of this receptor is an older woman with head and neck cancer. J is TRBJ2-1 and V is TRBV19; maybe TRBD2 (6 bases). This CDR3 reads CASNPGTGYNEQFF. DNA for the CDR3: TGTGCCAGTAACCCCGGGACTGGATACAATGAGCAGTTCTTC.